This T cell receptor (beta chain) comes out of a study of blood T cell repertoires in COVID-19. Study at large: Samples taken during acute and convalescent COVID-19 were collected in the United States, Italy and Spain. PBMCs, B-cell-depleted T cells, or T cells provided the cDNA or gDNA that made up the material.

Only in-frame clones appear in the TCRdb table, and some are missing; sequencing was by immunoSEQ multiplex PCR. Of 200,000 to 300,000 clones in the sample, approximately 90% were seen once. V was clipped by 0 bases and J by 12 bases; unmatched bases: 7. The CDR3 is 13 amino acids. Germline loops: CDR1 GTSNPN, CDR2 SVGIG (reference sequence). The rearrangement links TRBV30 to TRBJ2-1, with 8 bases lining up with TRBD2. The clonotype comes from a woman aged 40-49 years who had recovered from COVID-19. Sequencing was done on a sample of peripheral blood. The CDR3 here is CAWSVAGARGQFF. CDR3 sequence (DNA): TGTGCCTGGAGTGTAGCGGGAGCCAGGGGGCAGTTCTTC.